This T cell receptor beta chain was obtained from a study of blood T cell repertoires in COVID-19. Only in-frame clones appear in the TCRdb table, and some are missing; sequencing was by immunoSEQ multiplex PCR. Among 70,000 to 80,000 clones listed, roughly 82% were seen once. Germline trimming cut 4 bases from V and 2 bases from J; bases unmatched to any gene: 2. The CDR3 loop spans 14 amino acids. CDR1 is SGHAT and CDR2 is FQDESV in the germline V gene (reference sequence). This TCR came from an elderly woman with acute or convalescent COVID-19. Material: peripheral blood. The chain carries TRBV11-1 and TRBJ2-5, with TRBD1 matching over 9 bases. CDR3 coding DNA: TGTGCCAGCAGCTACAGGGGGCCGCAAGAGACCCAGTACTTC. Translating it yields CASSYRGPQETQYF.